A selection of T cell receptor beta chains follows, all from one sample in a study of shared clonotypes between healthy human individuals. Profiled with immunoSEQ multiplex PCR; TCRdb holds only in-frame clones, not every one. Here the sample spans 2,500,000 or so clones, 93% being singletons. The sample was naive CD4+ T cells from PBMCs. These TCRs come from a man aged 18 to 29 in good health. Some clones in this sample may be carry-over from other donors' samples. Each CDR3 is given with its conserved first and last residue. The D gene is left open where the match is weak. The size entry is marked missing in some rows and otherwise reads once, few, many or a size class.

abundance	d_gene	j_gene	v_gene	CDR3aa	CDR3nt
once	TRBD2	TRBJ2-2	TRBV5-1	CASSPSSGTGELFF	TGCGCCAGCAGCCCGTCTAGCGGGACTGGGGAGCTGTTTTTT
-	TRBD1	TRBJ2-7	TRBV7-2	CASSQYRGKVIYEQYF	TGTGCCAGCAGCCAATACAGGGGCAAAGTTATCTACGAGCAGTACTTC
-	-	TRBJ1-2	TRBV28	CASSLTLRGYAF	TGTGCCAGCAGTTTAACATTACGGGGGTACGCCTTC
-	-	TRBJ1-4	TRBV7-7	CASSKGEKLFF	TGTGCCAGCAGCAAGGGGGAAAAACTGTTTTTT
few	-	TRBJ1-2	TRBV7-3	CASSLRGDFNYGYTF	TGTGCCAGCAGCCTTAGAGGCGACTTTAACTATGGCTACACCTTC
-	-	TRBJ2-1	TRBV5-1	CASSGEGLPGDEQFF	TGCGCCAGCAGCGGAGAAGGACTGCCAGGGGATGAGCAGTTCTTC
-	TRBD2	TRBJ2-1	TRBV6-5	CASRGLAGYNEQFF	TGTGCCAGCAGGGGACTAGCGGGTTACAATGAGCAGTTCTTC
many	TRBD1	TRBJ2-3	TRBV6-5	CASSSPPGTGTDTQYF	TGTGCCAGCAGTTCCCCCCCCGGGACAGGCACAGATACGCAGTATTTT
-	-	TRBJ1-3	TRBV6-1	CASSESGNTIYF	TGTGCCAGCAGTGAAAGCGGAAACACCATATATTTT
-	-	TRBJ2-7	TRBV10-3	CAISETFEQYF	TGTGCCATCAGTGAGACGTTCGAGCAGTACTTC
-	-	TRBJ1-5	TRBV18	CASSSSQGPQHF	TGTGCCAGCTCATCCTCCCAGGGGCCCCAGCATTTT
few	TRBD1	TRBJ2-2	TRBV25-1	CASSGQGTGELFF	TGTGCCAGCAGTGGACAGGGGACCGGGGAGCTGTTTTTT
-	-	TRBJ1-5	TRBV4-1	CASSQVIPVGYDQPQHF	TGCGCCAGCAGCCAAGTGATCCCCGTGGGGTACGATCAGCCCCAGCATTTT
-	-	TRBJ1-5	TRBV28	CASSPPRQGGNQPQHF	TGTGCCAGCAGTCCCCCCCGGCAGGGTGGCAATCAGCCCCAGCATTTT
once	-	TRBJ2-4	TRBV9	CASSRDIGPKLAKNIQYF	TGTGCCAGCAGCCGGGACATTGGGCCTAAACTAGCCAAAAACATTCAGTACTTC
once	-	TRBJ1-3	TRBV25-1	CASSEGSSLSGNTIYF	TGTGCCAGCAGTGAAGGTAGCTCTCTCTCTGGAAACACCATATATTTT
-	-	TRBJ2-3	TRBV19	CASSPPGAHTDTQYF	TGTGCCAGTAGTCCCCCGGGGGCCCACACAGATACGCAGTATTTT
-	TRBD2	TRBJ2-3	TRBV5-5	CASSFPGGADTQYF	TGTGCCAGCAGCTTTCCGGGAGGGGCAGATACGCAGTATTTT
-	TRBD1	TRBJ2-2	TRBV19	CASRDRATGELFF	TGTGCCAGTAGAGACAGGGCCACCGGGGAGCTGTTTTTT
-	-	TRBJ2-7	TRBV9	CASSATGLNEQYF	TGTGCCAGCAGCGCCACGGGACTGAACGAGCAGTACTTC
-	TRBD1	TRBJ1-3	TRBV5-4	CASSRTGVGNTIYF	TGTGCCAGCAGCCGGACAGGGGTAGGAAACACCATATATTTT
-	-	TRBJ2-5	TRBV10-3	CAIRDPGTETQYF	TGTGCCATCAGAGATCCGGGTACAGAGACCCAGTACTTC
-	-	TRBJ2-7	TRBV6-1	CASTAAGRGYEQYF	TGTGCCAGCACTGCGGCAGGTCGAGGCTACGAGCAGTACTTC
few	-	TRBJ1-1	TRBV29-1	CSVVGGTRTEAFF	TGCAGCGTTGTTGGGGGAACAAGAACTGAAGCTTTCTTT
-	-	TRBJ1-2	TRBV13	CATARGSDYGYTF	TGTGCCACGGCGAGGGGCTCGGACTATGGCTACACCTTC
few	-	TRBJ1-3	TRBV30	CAWSAGVSSGNTIYF	TGTGCCTGGAGTGCCGGAGTCTCCTCTGGAAACACCATATATTTT
-	-	TRBJ2-3	TRBV11-2	CASSLYYSGSTDTQYF	TGTGCCAGCAGCTTATACTATTCCGGATCCACAGATACGCAGTATTTT
-	-	TRBJ2-7	TRBV6-6	CASSYSADSTTYEQYF	TGTGCCAGCAGTTACTCCGCGGACTCCACTACCTACGAGCAGTACTTC
-	-	TRBJ1-6	TRBV7-2	CASSLAGGGENSPLHF	TGTGCCAGCAGCTTAGCGGGAGGAGGGGAGAATTCACCCCTCCACTTT
-	TRBD2	TRBJ2-7	TRBV7-6	CASSFEREPYEQYF	TGTGCCAGCAGCTTCGAGCGGGAACCCTACGAGCAGTACTTC
-	TRBD2	TRBJ2-1	TRBV2	CASRGLAGGPGYNEQFF	TGTGCCAGCAGGGGACTAGCGGGAGGGCCGGGCTACAATGAGCAGTTCTTC
-	-	TRBJ2-7	TRBV2	CASSRSSYEQYF	TGTGCCAGCAGCAGGAGCTCCTACGAGCAGTACTTC
-	TRBD2	TRBJ2-7	TRBV11-1	CASSFSGRDEQYF	TGTGCCAGCAGCTTTAGCGGGAGAGACGAGCAGTACTTC
once	TRBD2	TRBJ2-1	TRBV5-1	CASSLGLAGAGEQFF	TGCGCCAGCAGCTTGGGACTAGCGGGAGCGGGTGAGCAGTTCTTC
-	TRBD2	TRBJ2-7	TRBV29-1	CSVASGAQGTSGSYEQYF	TGCAGCGTTGCTTCAGGAGCACAGGGTACTAGCGGATCCTACGAGCAGTACTTC
-	TRBD1	TRBJ1-3	TRBV28	CASSFTGGSGNTIYF	TGTGCCAGCAGTTTTACAGGGGGCTCTGGAAACACCATATATTTT
-	-	TRBJ2-5	TRBV7-9	CASSLAGSRETQYF	TGTGCCAGCAGCTTAGCGGGTAGCCGAGAGACCCAGTACTTC
-	TRBD1	TRBJ1-1	TRBV2	CASSGDRANTEAFF	TGTGCCAGCAGCGGCGACAGGGCCAACACTGAAGCTTTCTTT
-	-	TRBJ2-6	TRBV28	CASRGGPGANVLTF	TGTGCCAGCAGAGGGGGACCCGGGGCCAACGTCCTGACTTTC
few	-	TRBJ1-1	TRBV5-8	CASSSRIRSTEAFF	TGTGCCAGCAGCTCCAGGATTAGGTCGACTGAAGCTTTCTTT
-	-	TRBJ2-3	TRBV27	CASRAPLGWADTQYF	TGTGCCAGCAGAGCTCCCTTAGGGTGGGCAGATACGCAGTATTTT
-	-	TRBJ1-1	TRBV19	CASTPEHNLATEAFF	TGTGCCAGTACACCTGAGCATAATTTAGCGACTGAAGCTTTCTTT
-	-	TRBJ2-3	TRBV9	CASSVVGSADTQYF	TGTGCCAGCAGCGTAGTCGGGAGCGCAGATACGCAGTATTTT
-	-	TRBJ1-5	TRBV2	CASSLREPQHF	TGTGCCAGCTCCTTAAGGGAGCCCCAGCATTTT
-	TRBD2	TRBJ2-7	TRBV4-1	CASSQPTSGRYSYEQYF	TGCGCCAGCAGCCAGCCCACTAGCGGGAGGTATTCCTACGAGCAGTACTTC
-	-	TRBJ1-1	TRBV18	CASSPRGTLDTEAFF	TGTGCCAGCTCACCGAGGGGGACCCTAGACACTGAAGCTTTCTTT
once	-	TRBJ2-5	TRBV18	CASSPVGLETQYF	TGTGCCAGCTCACCAGTAGGGTTAGAGACCCAGTACTTC
-	-	TRBJ1-1	TRBV2	CASSLDSQMKAFF	TGTGCCAGCAGTTTGGACAGCCAGATGAAGGCTTTCTTT
-	-	TRBJ2-2	TRBV29-1	CSVEEGNTGELFF	TGCAGCGTTGAAGAGGGGAACACCGGGGAGCTGTTTTTT
-	-	TRBJ1-1	TRBV6-4	CASSDSIGRQAFF	TGTGCCAGCAGTGACTCGATCGGGAGACAAGCTTTCTTT
-	TRBD2	TRBJ2-5	TRBV10-1	CASPKLLAGVPETQYF	TGCGCCAGCCCAAAGCTCTTAGCGGGAGTTCCAGAGACCCAGTACTTC
-	-	TRBJ2-3	TRBV15	CATSSTADPTDTQYF	TGTGCCACCAGCAGCACCGCGGACCCAACAGATACGCAGTATTTT
-	TRBD2	TRBJ2-1	TRBV25-1	CASSETLSGLGPYNEQFF	TGTGCCAGCAGTGAAACGCTTTCGGGACTAGGCCCCTACAATGAGCAGTTCTTC
-	-	TRBJ1-1	TRBV29-1	CSVHRVEGAEAFF	TGCAGCGTCCACAGGGTAGAGGGGGCTGAAGCTTTCTTT
-	-	TRBJ2-1	TRBV5-4	CASSLGQDFYNEQFF	TGTGCCAGCAGCTTGGGGCAGGACTTCTACAATGAGCAGTTCTTC
-	-	TRBJ1-5	TRBV6-5	CASSAIGTYQPQHF	TGTGCCAGCAGTGCTATTGGCACCTATCAGCCCCAGCATTTT
-	TRBD2	TRBJ2-1	TRBV7-9	CASSSLAGGVNEQFF	TGTGCCAGCAGTTCACTAGCGGGAGGAGTCAATGAGCAGTTCTTC